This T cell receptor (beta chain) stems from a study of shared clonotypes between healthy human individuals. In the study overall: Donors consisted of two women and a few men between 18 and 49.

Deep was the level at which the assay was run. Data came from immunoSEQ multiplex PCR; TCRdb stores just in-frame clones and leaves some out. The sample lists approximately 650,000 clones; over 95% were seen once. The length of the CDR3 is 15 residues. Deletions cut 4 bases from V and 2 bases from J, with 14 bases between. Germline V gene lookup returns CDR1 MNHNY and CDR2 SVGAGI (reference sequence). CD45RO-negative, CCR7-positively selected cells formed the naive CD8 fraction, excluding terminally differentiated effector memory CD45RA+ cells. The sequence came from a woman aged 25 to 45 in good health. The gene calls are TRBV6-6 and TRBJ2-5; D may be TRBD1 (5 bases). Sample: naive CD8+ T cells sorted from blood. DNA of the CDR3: TGTGCCAGCAGTTCCCCTCAGGGTTTACAAGAGACCCAGTACTTC. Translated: CASSSPQGLQETQYF.